This entry describes one T cell receptor (beta chain). Per the germline V gene, CDR1 is MGHDK and CDR2 is SYGVNS. J lost 10 bases, V lost 7 bases, and 8 bases had no gene match. The CDR3 spans 14 residues. This entry comes from a study of cytomegalovirus exposure and HLA in healthy donors. Across the whole study: Findings of an earlier analysis included around 100 million unique TCR beta sequences from 170 million or so T cells.

PCR primers comprised 60 Vbeta and 13 Jbeta primers. Method: immunoSEQ multiplex PCR; TCRdb's copy keeps in-frame clones and lacks some. Of about 120,000 clones in the sample, around 63% were seen once. The sequenced sample was PBMCs. The TCR sequence derives from a man aged 35-49 years in good health and CMV-seropositive. The V and J genes are TRBV25-1 and TRBJ1-6, with 9 bases aligning to TRBD1. The CDR3 loop is CASTSGTGWSPLHF. The CDR3 DNA reads TGTGCCAGCACCTCCGGGACAGGGTGGTCACCCCTCCACTTT. Variable domain in full (rest from reference TRBV25-1 and TRBJ1-6): EADIYQTPRYLVIGTGKKITLECSQTMGHDKMYWYQQDPGMELHLIHYSYGVNSTEKGDLSSESTVSRIRTEHFPLTLESARPSHTSQYLCASTSGTGWSPLHFGNGTRLTVT.